The entry below describes one T cell receptor (beta chain). At least ten counts were recorded for this clonotype. What this receptor recognizes is not known. Base qualities are not recorded, but no much larger clone differs from it by a single base. The germline V gene encodes CDR1 SEHNR and CDR2 FQNEAQ (reference sequence). The CDR3 starts with the cysteine, ends with the phenylalanine, and has 15 residues. Only the CDR3 DNA stays, 45 bases, in frame from base 1. Cut back by 5 bases and 7 bases, the V and J ends lie 20 bases apart. The data are from a study of early T cells in non-severe SARS-CoV-2 infection (dated by TCRdb to 2020 to 2023). Turning to the overall study: Because TCR sequencing was done on bulk RNA from unsorted whole blood, the alpha and beta chains could not be paired. The full study reports these points: VDJdb matching was skewed toward anti-spike CD8 responses and likely underestimated virus-specific expansions, missing private and CD4 specificities.

The study was a case-control design nested within a healthcare worker cohort in London, UK, with weekly nasopharyngeal swab PCR tests and blood sampling. Healthcare workers were recruited between 23 and 31 March 2020, during the week of the UK lockdown, and were followed weekly for up to roughly 15 weeks. Library method: 5' RACE. The reads were generated on a NextSeq 500. The TCR library protocol attached unique molecular identifiers to individual cDNA molecules to correct for sequencing error and PCR bias. TCR alpha and beta chains were both sequenced, and the abundances of alpha and beta sequences in each sample were closely correlated with each other. The original methods were these. Decombinator V4 was used to perform V gene, J gene and CDR3 annotation of TCR sequences. TCRs were defined as expanded if a significant change between any two time points was detected under a Poisson model with p below 0.0001. TCR abundances were normalised to the total number of TCRs sequenced per sample and were expressed as counts per million. MAIT TCRs were defined by TRAV1-2 paired with TRAJ12, TRAJ20 or TRAJ33, and iNKT TCRs by TRAV10 paired with TRAJ18. VDJdb, accessed on 1 November 2021, was searched for TCRs annotated for CMV, EBV and SARS-CoV-2, and TCRs annotated for more than one antigen were excluded. Clones were called with MiXCR by TCRdb after fastp trimmed the public reads at Q25, and only in-frame beta chains were retained. When rows share a CDR3 protein, they turn into one entry using the most common DNA and genes. The authors' filters were not applied to this entry. The sample includes roughly 24,000 distinct CDR3 sequences, with 3.5% to 5% observed a single time. The ten largest make up about 8% of the sample.

The material sequenced was whole blood. This chain is built from TRBV7-9 and TRBJ2-5; too little of a D gene remains to name it. This receptor was identified in an adult who was a healthcare worker with PCR-confirmed SARS-CoV-2 infection or an uninfected control (not recorded which). The DNA sequence is given as TGTGCCAGCAGCCCCCCAGGCCGCCAAACGGGGACCCAGTACTTC. The encoded protein is CASSPPGRQTGTQYF.